A selection of T cell receptor beta chains follows, all from one sample in a study of CD8+CD57+ T cells in acquired aplastic anemia. TCRdb re-called the reads through MiXCR, storing one row per CDR3 protein. Counted here are under 200,000 distinct CDR3 sequences, about two thirds occurring once; the ten biggest clones make up approximately 50%. The sample was sorted CD4+, CD8+, or CD8+CD57+ T cells (not recorded which) from PBMCs. The receptors were sampled from a human donor with aplastic anemia. Each CDR3 is given with its conserved first and last residue. D genes are given only for firm matches. Clone size is stated in some rows and not others, as once, few, many or a class when expanded.

TRBJ2-3 | NA | NA | TRBV2 | CASIDLRGRSTDTQYF | TGTGCCAGCATTGACCTTCGGGGGCGGAGTACAGATACGCAGTATTTT
TRBJ1-1 | NA | NA | TRBV29-1 | CSVEGQRVFGTEAFF | TGCAGCGTTGAGGGGCAGAGGGTTTTCGGCACTGAAGCTTTCTTT
TRBJ2-7 | NA | NA | TRBV6-5 | CASSLYGSYEQYF | TGTGCCAGCAGTTTGTACGGTTCCTACGAGCAGTACTTC
TRBJ1-5 | many | NA | TRBV19 | CASSGVGDGYNQPQHF | TGTGCCAGTAGTGGGGTGGGGGACGGATACAATCAGCCCCAGCATTTT
TRBJ2-1 | NA | TRBD1 | TRBV29-1 | CSVTQGAINNEQFF | TGCAGCGTTACACAGGGGGCTATAAACAATGAGCAGTTCTTC
TRBJ2-7 | NA | TRBD1 | TRBV10-3 | CAISESGQLIYEQYF | TGTGCCATCAGTGAGTCGGGACAGCTAATCTACGAGCAGTACTTC
TRBJ1-1 | once | NA | TRBV4-1 | CASSQAEEAFF | TGCGCCAGCAGCCAGGCAGAAGAAGCTTTCTTT
TRBJ1-1 | few | TRBD1 | TRBV24-1 | CATSGLPGQEAFF | TGTGCCACCAGTGGTCTTCCGGGACAGGAAGCTTTCTTT
TRBJ1-4 | NA | NA | TRBV29-1 | CSVEANEKLFF | TGCAGCGTTGAGGCTAATGAAAAACTGTTTTTT
TRBJ2-3 | few | NA | TRBV2 | CASSVSTDTQYF | TGTGCCAGCAGTGTGAGCACAGATACGCAGTATTTT
TRBJ2-1 | NA | NA | TRBV2 | CANQHLGTTGDEQFF | TGTGCCAATCAACACCTCGGGACGACGGGCGATGAGCAGTTCTTC
TRBJ2-5 | NA | NA | TRBV2 | CASSGANQETQYF | TGTGCCAGCAGTGGGGCGAACCAAGAGACCCAGTACTTC
TRBJ2-1 | NA | NA | TRBV7-9 | CASSLPTDGVRDNEQFF | TGTGCCAGCAGCCTACCGACAGACGGGGTTAGGGACAATGAGCAGTTCTTC
TRBJ2-3 | NA | TRBD2 | TRBV7-2 | CASSIPTSGRTDTQYF | TGTGCCAGCAGCATCCCGACTAGCGGGAGAACAGATACGCAGTATTTT
TRBJ1-2 | NA | NA | TRBV15 | CATSSSSGVGYTF | TGTGCCACCAGCAGTTCATCGGGGGTTGGCTACACCTTC
TRBJ1-4 | NA | TRBD1 | TRBV5-4 | CASSLAGTDFEKLFF | TGTGCCAGCAGCTTAGCCGGGACAGATTTTGAAAAACTGTTTTTT
TRBJ2-3 | NA | NA | TRBV7-2 | CASSFRLQGGDTQYF | TGTGCCAGCAGCTTCAGACTTCAGGGGGGGGATACGCAGTATTTT
TRBJ1-5 | NA | TRBD1 | TRBV5-6 | CASSLTGMEQPQHF | TGTGCCAGCAGCCTGACAGGGATGGAGCAGCCCCAGCATTTT
TRBJ2-6 | NA | NA | TRBV12-3/TRBV12-4 | CASSPRGRQASGANVLTF | TGTGCCAGCAGCCCCCGGGGCAGACAGGCCTCTGGGGCCAACGTCCTGACTTTC
TRBJ2-3 | NA | NA | TRBV7-3 | CASSLDGSDTQYF | TGTGCTAGCAGCTTGGACGGGTCAGATACGCAGTATTTT
TRBJ2-5 | few | TRBD2 | TRBV5-5 | CASSLQRGGFQETQYF | TGTGCCAGCAGCTTGCAGCGGGGGGGATTCCAAGAGACCCAGTACTTC
TRBJ2-7 | many | NA | TRBV6-2/TRBV6-3 | CASSYGQSSYEQYF | TGTGCCAGCAGTTACGGACAGAGCTCCTACGAGCAGTACTTC
TRBJ2-1 | once | TRBD2 | TRBV19 | CASSIFLAGGDEQFF | TGTGCCAGTAGTATATTCCTGGCGGGGGGTGATGAGCAGTTCTTC
TRBJ1-2 | NA | NA | TRBV6-5 | CASSYVTGSGSYGYTF | TGTGCCAGCAGTTACGTAACAGGGAGCGGGAGCTATGGCTACACCTTC
TRBJ2-7 | NA | TRBD2 | TRBV20-1 | CSASGRASGEQYF | TGCAGTGCTAGCGGGAGGGCCAGCGGGGAGCAGTACTTC
TRBJ2-7 | few | NA | TRBV5-1 | CASSISPYEQYF | TGCGCCAGCAGCATTAGCCCCTACGAGCAGTACTTC
TRBJ2-3 | few | TRBD1 | TRBV7-9 | CASSSGTGKDTQYF | TGTGCCAGCAGCTCCGGGACAGGGAAGGATACGCAGTATTTT
TRBJ2-2 | NA | TRBD2 | TRBV2 | CASSGLAGTGELFF | TGTGCCAGCAGCGGACTAGCGGGCACCGGGGAGCTGTTTTTT
TRBJ2-7 | once | NA | TRBV24-1 | CATRLRVEAAWLYEQYF | TGTGCCACCAGGCTTCGGGTCGAAGCGGCGTGGCTTTACGAGCAGTACTTC
TRBJ2-5 | medium-sized | NA | TRBV20-1 | CSVREGEAGTQYF | TGCAGTGTCAGAGAGGGGGAAGCGGGAACCCAGTACTTC
TRBJ1-1 | NA | NA | TRBV11-2 | CASSHLPGLAFF | TGTGCCAGCAGCCACCTACCAGGGCTGGCTTTCTTT
TRBJ2-2 | NA | NA | TRBV11-2 | CASRTGSESGELFF | TGTGCCAGCAGGACTGGTTCTGAATCCGGGGAGCTGTTTTTT
TRBJ1-3 | NA | NA | TRBV19 | CASSIGGEGTGNTIYF | TGTGCCAGTAGTATCGGAGGAGAAGGGACCGGAAACACCATATATTTT
TRBJ2-5 | NA | NA | TRBV14 | CASSQDSVATSLQETQYF | TGTGCCAGCAGCCAAGATAGTGTGGCTACCTCGCTTCAAGAGACCCAGTACTTC